Reported below is one T cell receptor beta chain. Repertoires were generated with immunoSEQ multiplex PCR, while TCRdb's copy carries only in-frame clones and drops some. The table shows around 71,000 clones, with over 85% occurring only once. This sample is drawn from a study of T cell changes during pregnancy in multiple sclerosis. V lost 8 bases, J lost 0 bases, and 7 bases lay in between. This CDR3 is built from 13 residues. The germline V gene encodes CDR1 MNHNY and CDR2 SVGAGI (reference sequence). The sequencing here drew on peripheral blood, taken in the third trimester of pregnancy. This clonotype was sampled from a female donor with multiple sclerosis, enrolled in a pregnancy study. The V call is TRBV6-6, the J call TRBJ2-2; a possible D gene is TRBD2 (5 bases). CDR3 amino acids: CASSGANTGELFF. The CDR3 region has the DNA TGTGCCAGCTCCGGGGCGAACACCGGGGAGCTGTTTTTT.